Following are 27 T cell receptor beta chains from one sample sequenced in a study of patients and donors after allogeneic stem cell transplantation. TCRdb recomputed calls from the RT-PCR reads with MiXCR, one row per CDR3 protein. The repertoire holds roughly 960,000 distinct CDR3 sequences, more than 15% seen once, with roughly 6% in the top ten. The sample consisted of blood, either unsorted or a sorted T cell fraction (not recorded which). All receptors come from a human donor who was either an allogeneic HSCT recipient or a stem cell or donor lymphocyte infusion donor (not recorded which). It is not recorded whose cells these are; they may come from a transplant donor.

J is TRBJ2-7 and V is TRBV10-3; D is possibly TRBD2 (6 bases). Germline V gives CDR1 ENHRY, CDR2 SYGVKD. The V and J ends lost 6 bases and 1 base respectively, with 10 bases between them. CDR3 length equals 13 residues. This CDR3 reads CAIRPGASYEQYF. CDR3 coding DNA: TGTGCCATCAGGCCGGGAGCATCCTACGAGCAGTACTTC.

The CDR3 region is CASTILFPGTAKNIQYF. The DNA for the CDR3 is TGTGCCAGCACCATCCTGTTCCCCGGGACAGCTAAAAACATTCAGTACTTC. This chain connects TRBV5-6 to TRBJ2-4; 7 nucleotides agree with TRBD1. The germline gives CDR1 SGHDT, CDR2 YYEEEE. The junction had 16 bases not matched to a gene; V was cut back by 6 bases and J by 4 bases. CDR3 length: 17 residues.

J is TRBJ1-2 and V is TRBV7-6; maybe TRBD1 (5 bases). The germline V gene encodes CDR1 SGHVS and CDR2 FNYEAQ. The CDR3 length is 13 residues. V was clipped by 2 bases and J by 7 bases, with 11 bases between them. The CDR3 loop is CASSLYTGGGYTF. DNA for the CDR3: TGTGCCAGCAGCTTATACACCGGGGGTGGCTACACCTTC. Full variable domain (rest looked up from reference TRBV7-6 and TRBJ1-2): GAGVSQSPRYKVTKRGQDVALRCDPISGHVSLYWYRQALGQGPEFLTYFNYEAQQDKSGLPNDRFSAERPEGSISTLTIQRTEQRDSAMYRCASSLYTGGGYTFGSGTRLTVV.

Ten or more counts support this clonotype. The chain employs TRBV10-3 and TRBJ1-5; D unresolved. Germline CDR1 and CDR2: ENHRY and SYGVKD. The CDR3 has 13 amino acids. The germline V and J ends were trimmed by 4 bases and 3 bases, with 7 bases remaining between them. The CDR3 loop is CAISGQTNQPQHF. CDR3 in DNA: TGTGCCATCAGTGGACAAACCAATCAGCCCCAGCATTTT.

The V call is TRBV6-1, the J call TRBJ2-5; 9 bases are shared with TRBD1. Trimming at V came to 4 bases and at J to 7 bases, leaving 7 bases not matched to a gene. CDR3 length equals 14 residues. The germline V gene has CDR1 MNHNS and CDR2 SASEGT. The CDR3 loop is CASSGGGTGLTQYF. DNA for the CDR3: TGTGCCAGCAGTGGGGGAGGGACAGGGTTGACCCAGTACTTC.

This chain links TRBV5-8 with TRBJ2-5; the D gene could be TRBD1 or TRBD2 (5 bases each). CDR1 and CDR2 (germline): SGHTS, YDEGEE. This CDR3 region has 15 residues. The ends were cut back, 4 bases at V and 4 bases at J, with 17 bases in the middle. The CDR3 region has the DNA TGTGCCAGCAGCCAAGGGGACGGCGGGTTAGAGACCCAGTACTTC. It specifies CASSQGDGGLETQYF.

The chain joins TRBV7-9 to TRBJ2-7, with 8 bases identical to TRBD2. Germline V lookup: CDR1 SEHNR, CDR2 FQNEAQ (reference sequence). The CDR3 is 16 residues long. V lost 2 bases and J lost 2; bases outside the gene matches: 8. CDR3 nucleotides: TGTGCCAGCAGCTTACCCCGGGGTAGCGGGACCTACGAGCAGTACTTC. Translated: CASSLPRGSGTYEQYF. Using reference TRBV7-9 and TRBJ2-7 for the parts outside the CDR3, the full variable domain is DTGVSQNPRHKITKRGQNVTFRCDPISEHNRLYWYRQTLGQGPEFLTYFQNEAQLEKSRLLSDRFSAERPKGSFSTLEIQRTEQGDSAMYLCASSLPRGSGTYEQYFGPGTRLTVT.

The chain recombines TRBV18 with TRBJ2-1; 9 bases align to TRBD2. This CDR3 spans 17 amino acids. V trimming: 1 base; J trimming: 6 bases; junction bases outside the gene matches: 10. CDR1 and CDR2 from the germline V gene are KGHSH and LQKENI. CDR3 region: CASSPLGLAKMSNEQFF. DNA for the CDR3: TGTGCCAGCTCACCACTGGGACTAGCTAAAATGTCCAATGAGCAGTTCTTC.

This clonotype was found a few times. CDR3: CATSDDAPETQYF. The CDR3 DNA reads TGTGCCACCAGTGATGATGCACCAGAGACCCAGTACTTC. V is TRBV24-1 and J is TRBJ2-5, with unresolved D. The CDR3 has 13 amino acids. Germline V gives CDR1 KGHDR, CDR2 SFDVKD. Trimming took 3 bases from V and 4 from J, leaving 8 bases between them.

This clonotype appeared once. CDR3 in amino acids: CASSQGLPMSSYNEQFF. CDR3 nucleotides: TGTGCCAGCAGCCAGGGACTTCCGATGAGCTCCTACAATGAGCAGTTCTTC. The gene calls are TRBV7-6 and TRBJ2-1; D is perhaps TRBD2 (6 bases). Trimming took 5 bases from V and 0 from J, leaving 17 bases between them. The CDR3 runs to 17 residues. Germline V CDR1 and CDR2: SGHVS, FNYEAQ.

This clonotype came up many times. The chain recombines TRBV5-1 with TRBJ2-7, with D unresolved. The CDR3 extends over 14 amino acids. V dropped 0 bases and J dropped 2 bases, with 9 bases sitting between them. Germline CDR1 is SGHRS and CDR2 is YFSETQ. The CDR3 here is CASSLGGRTYEQYF. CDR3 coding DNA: TGCGCCAGCAGCTTGGGAGGACGGACCTACGAGCAGTACTTC.

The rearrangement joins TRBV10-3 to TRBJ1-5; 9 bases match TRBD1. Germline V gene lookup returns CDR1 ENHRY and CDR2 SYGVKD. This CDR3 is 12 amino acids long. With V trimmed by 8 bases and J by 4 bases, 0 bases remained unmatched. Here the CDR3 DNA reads TGTGCCATCGGACAGGGGAATCAGCCCCAGCATTTT. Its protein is CAIGQGNQPQHF.

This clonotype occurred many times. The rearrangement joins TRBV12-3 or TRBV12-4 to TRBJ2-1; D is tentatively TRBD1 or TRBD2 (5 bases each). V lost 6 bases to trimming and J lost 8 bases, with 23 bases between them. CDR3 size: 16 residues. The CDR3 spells CASSLPSQGPRDEQFF. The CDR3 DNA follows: TGTGCCAGCAGCCTTCCGTCCCAGGGCCCGAGGGATGAGCAGTTCTTC.

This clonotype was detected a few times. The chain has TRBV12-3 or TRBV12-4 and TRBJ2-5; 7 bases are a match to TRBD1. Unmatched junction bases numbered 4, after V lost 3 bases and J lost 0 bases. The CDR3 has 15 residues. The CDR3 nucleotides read TGTGCCAGCAGTTTCGACAGGGAGTACCAAGAGACCCAGTACTTC. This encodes CASSFDREYQETQYF.

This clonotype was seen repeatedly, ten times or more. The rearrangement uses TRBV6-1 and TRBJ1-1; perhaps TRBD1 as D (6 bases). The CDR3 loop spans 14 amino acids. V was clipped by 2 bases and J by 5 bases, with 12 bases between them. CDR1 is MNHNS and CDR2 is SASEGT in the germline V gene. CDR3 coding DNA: TGTGCCAGCAGTGAAAACACAGGGCGGACTGAAGCTTTCTTT. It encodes CASSENTGRTEAFF.

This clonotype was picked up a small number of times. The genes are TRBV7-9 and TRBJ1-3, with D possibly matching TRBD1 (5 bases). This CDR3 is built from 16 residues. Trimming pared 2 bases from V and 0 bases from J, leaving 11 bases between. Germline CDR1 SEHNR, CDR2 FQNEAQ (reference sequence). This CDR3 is CASSLWGQSSGNTIYF. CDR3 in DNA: TGTGCCAGCAGCTTATGGGGCCAGAGCTCTGGAAACACCATATATTTT.

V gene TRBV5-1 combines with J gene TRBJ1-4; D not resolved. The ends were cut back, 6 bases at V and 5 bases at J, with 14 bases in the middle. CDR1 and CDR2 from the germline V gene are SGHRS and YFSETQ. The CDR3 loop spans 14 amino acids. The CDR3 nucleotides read TGCGCCAGCACCTTAGGGCCTCCGAATGAAAAACTGTTTTTT. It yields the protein CASTLGPPNEKLFF.

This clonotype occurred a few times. The CDR3 DNA is TGTGCCAGCAGTTTTTTAACGAAGGATTCACCCCTCCACTTT. Encoded protein: CASSFLTKDSPLHF. The chain recombines TRBV12-3 or TRBV12-4 with TRBJ1-6; D not certain. V lost 3 bases and J 8 bases, leaving 11 bases between the germline ends. The length of the CDR3 is 14 residues.

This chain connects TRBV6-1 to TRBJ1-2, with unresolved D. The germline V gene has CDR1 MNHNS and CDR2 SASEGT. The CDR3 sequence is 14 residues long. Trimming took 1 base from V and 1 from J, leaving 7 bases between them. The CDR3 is CASSEGPVNYGYTF. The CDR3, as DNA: TGTGCCAGCAGTGAAGGGCCGGTTAACTATGGCTACACCTTC.

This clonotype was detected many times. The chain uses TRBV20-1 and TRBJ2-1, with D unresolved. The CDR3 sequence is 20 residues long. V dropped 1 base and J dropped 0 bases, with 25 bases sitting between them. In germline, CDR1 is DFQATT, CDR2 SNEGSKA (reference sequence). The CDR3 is CSARGSAWPVPLSSYNEQFF. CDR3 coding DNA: TGCAGTGCTAGAGGTTCGGCCTGGCCTGTCCCCTTGAGCTCCTACAATGAGCAGTTCTTC.

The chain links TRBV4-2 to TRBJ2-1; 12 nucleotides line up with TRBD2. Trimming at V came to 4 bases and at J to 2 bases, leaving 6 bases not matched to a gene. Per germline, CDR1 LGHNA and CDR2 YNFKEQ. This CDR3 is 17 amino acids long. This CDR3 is CASSPSRLAGAYNEQFF. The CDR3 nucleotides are TGTGCCAGCAGCCCCTCCAGACTAGCGGGGGCCTACAATGAGCAGTTCTTC.

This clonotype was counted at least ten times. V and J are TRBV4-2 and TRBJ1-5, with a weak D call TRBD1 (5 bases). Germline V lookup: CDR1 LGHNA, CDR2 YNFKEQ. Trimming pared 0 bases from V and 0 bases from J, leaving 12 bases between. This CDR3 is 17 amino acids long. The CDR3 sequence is CASSQDPRGNSNQPQHF. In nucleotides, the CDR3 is TGTGCCAGCAGCCAAGATCCAAGGGGCAATAGCAATCAGCCCCAGCATTTT.

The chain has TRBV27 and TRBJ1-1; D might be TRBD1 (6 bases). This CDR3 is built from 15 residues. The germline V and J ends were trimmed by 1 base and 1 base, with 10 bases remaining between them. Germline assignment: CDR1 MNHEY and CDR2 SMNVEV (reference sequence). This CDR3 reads CASSLFGGRNTEAFF. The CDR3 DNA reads TGTGCCAGCAGTTTATTTGGGGGGCGGAACACTGAAGCTTTCTTT.

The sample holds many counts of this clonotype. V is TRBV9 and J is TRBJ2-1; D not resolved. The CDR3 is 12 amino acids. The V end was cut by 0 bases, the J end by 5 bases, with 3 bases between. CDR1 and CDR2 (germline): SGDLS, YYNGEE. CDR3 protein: CASSVDHNEQFF. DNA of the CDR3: TGTGCCAGCAGCGTAGATCACAATGAGCAGTTCTTC.

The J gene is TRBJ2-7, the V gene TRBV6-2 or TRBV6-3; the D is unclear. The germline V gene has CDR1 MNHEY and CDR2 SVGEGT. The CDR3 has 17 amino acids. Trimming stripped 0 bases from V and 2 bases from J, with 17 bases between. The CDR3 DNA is TGTGCCAGCAGTTACTCGACGGGCATACAATGGGCCTACGAGCAGTACTTC. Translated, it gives CASSYSTGIQWAYEQYF.

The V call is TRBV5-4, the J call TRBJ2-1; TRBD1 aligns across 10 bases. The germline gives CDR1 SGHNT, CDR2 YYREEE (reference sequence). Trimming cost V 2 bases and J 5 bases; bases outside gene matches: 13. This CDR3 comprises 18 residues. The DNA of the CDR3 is TGTGCCAGCAGCTTCTTCTCCTCAACGGACAGGGGGGACAATGAGCAGTTCTTC. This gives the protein CASSFFSSTDRGDNEQFF.

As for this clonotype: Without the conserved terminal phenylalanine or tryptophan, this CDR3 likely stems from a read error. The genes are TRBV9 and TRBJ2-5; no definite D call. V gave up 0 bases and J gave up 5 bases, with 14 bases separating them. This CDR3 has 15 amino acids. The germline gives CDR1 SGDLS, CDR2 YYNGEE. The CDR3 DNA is TGTGCCAGCAGCGTAGCTGAGGAGTTCTTCGAGACCCAGTACTAC. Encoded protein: CASSVAEEFFETQYY.